The sequence of this T cell receptor beta chain was determined in a study of blood T cell repertoires in COVID-19. Study information: From T cells, B-cell-depleted T cells, or PBMCs came the material, which was cDNA or gDNA.

As originally analysed: From reference gene primer amplification, estimates of nucleated cell counts were derived. The repertoire was sequenced with immunoSEQ multiplex PCR; TCRdb's copy has only in-frame clones and lacks some. That table gives V, J and clone size, and the DNA gave D and trimming. The data contain roughly 150,000 clones, just under 85% of them seen just once; the ten biggest clones take up about 8.1%. Per germline, CDR1 SGHRS and CDR2 YFSETQ. Trimming took off 0 bases at V and 4 bases at J, with 10 bases between the two ends. The CDR3 spans 15 residues. The chain couples TRBV5-1 to TRBJ2-2, with a tentative D call TRBD1 (6 bases). Sequencing was performed on peripheral blood. The sequence was obtained from a woman over 75 with COVID-19, enrolled during active disease. The CDR3 protein is CASSLGGGTTGELFF. The CDR3 DNA reads TGCGCCAGCAGCTTGGGAGGGGGTACCACCGGGGAGCTGTTTTTT.